This passage covers 18 T cell receptor beta chains from one sample sequenced in a study of identical twins. TCRdb re-called the 5' RACE reads with MiXCR, one entry per CDR3 protein. In the table there are some 500,000 distinct CDR3 sequences, about 20% of which are singletons. These sequences were also reported in another study, on T cells expressing NK-cell markers.

Sequencing was performed on CD4+ T cells sorted from blood. The receptors come from a woman between 18 and 30 years old in good health.

The CDR3 sequence is CASSLQQGPYEQYF. The CDR3 nucleotides read TGTGCCAGCAGTTTACAACAGGGTCCCTACGAGCAGTACTTC. This chain connects TRBV6-5 to TRBJ2-7; D might be TRBD1 (6 bases). Germline lookup yields CDR1 MNHEY and CDR2 SVGAGI. The CDR3 is 14 amino acids. Deletions cut 4 bases from V and 2 bases from J, with 12 bases between.

There are a few counts of this clonotype. The rearrangement joins TRBV6-2 or TRBV6-3 to TRBJ2-5; no clear D. CDR3 length equals 11 residues. Germline assignment: CDR1 MNHEY and CDR2 SVGEGT. V lost 2 bases, J lost 7 bases, and 5 bases lay in between. This chain's CDR3 is CASSYRLTQYF. The CDR3 coding sequence is TGTGCCAGCAGTTACCGGCTGACCCAGTACTTC.

This chain joins TRBV20-1 and TRBJ2-3, with a weak D call TRBD2 (6 bases). Germline V CDR1 and CDR2: DFQATT, SNEGSKA (reference sequence). Trimming stripped 6 bases from V and 4 bases from J, with 17 bases between. CDR3 length equals 14 residues. The CDR3 bases are TGCAGTGCATCGACTAGGTCGGTCGCAGATACGCAGTATTTT. It yields the protein CSASTRSVADTQYF.

This clonotype was counted many times. The chain uses TRBV7-6 and TRBJ2-3; TRBD2 aligns across 9 bases. The germline V gene has CDR1 SGHVS and CDR2 FNYEAQ. V was clipped by 0 bases and J by 3 bases; unmatched bases: 13. CDR3 size: 19 residues. The CDR3 is CASSLAKVFGLAPTDTQYF. Here the CDR3 DNA reads TGTGCCAGCAGCTTAGCGAAGGTTTTCGGACTAGCGCCAACAGATACGCAGTATTTT.

V gene TRBV2 combines with J gene TRBJ2-4; 7 positions agree with TRBD1. Germline CDR1 is SNHLY and CDR2 is FYNNEI. The J segment lost 15 bases and the V segment lost 4 bases, leaving 9 bases of the junction unmatched. The CDR3 contains 12 residues. CDR3 residues: CASSGRPTGSYF. CDR3 coding DNA: TGTGCCAGCAGTGGACGACCGACAGGGTCGTACTTC.

This clonotype was detected a few times. J is TRBJ2-2 and V is TRBV25-1, with D possibly being TRBD1 (7 bases). The CDR3 length is 14 residues. In germline, CDR1 is MGHDK, CDR2 SYGVNS. The germline V and J ends were trimmed by 6 bases and 3 bases, with 11 bases remaining between them. CDR3: CASSQGGYTGELFF. In DNA form, the CDR3 reads TGTGCCAGCAGCCAGGGGGGTTACACCGGGGAGCTGTTTTTT.

The rearrangement links TRBV29-1 to TRBJ1-5; unclear D gene. Germline CDR1 is SQVTM and CDR2 is ANQGSEA. This CDR3 region has 11 residues. Between the trimmed V and J ends, which lost 4 bases and 3 bases, there was a span of 4 bases. The chain's CDR3 is CSVGPNQPQHF. The CDR3, as DNA: TGCAGCGTTGGGCCCAATCAGCCCCAGCATTTT.

The chain uses TRBV5-1 and TRBJ2-3; 9 positions agree with TRBD2. Trimming cost V 1 base and J 4 bases; bases outside gene matches: 10. The length of the CDR3 is 17 residues. Germline CDR1 is SGHRS and CDR2 is YFSETQ. For the CDR3, the DNA is TGCGCCAGCAGCTTGAATAGGGATAGCGGGAGTGCAGATACGCAGTATTTT. Encoded protein: CASSLNRDSGSADTQYF.

The chain couples TRBV29-1 to TRBJ2-7; perhaps TRBD1 as D (6 bases). V was cut by 3 bases and J by 10 bases, with 16 bases left in between. The V gene's germline CDR1 is SQVTM and CDR2 ANQGSEA. This CDR3 region has 12 residues. The CDR3 nucleotides are TGCAGCGTTGAGCAGGGGTACGCTCATCAGTACTTC. The encoded protein is CSVEQGYAHQYF.

This chain uses TRBV15 with TRBJ1-1; D is ambiguous. The CDR3 loop spans 14 amino acids. The V end lost 1 base, the J end lost 0 bases, and 6 bases lay between the germline ends. Germline CDR1 LNHNV, CDR2 YYDKDF (reference sequence). CDR3 bases: TGTGCCACCAGCAGAGTAAACGTGAACACTGAAGCTTTCTTT. Translating gives CATSRVNVNTEAFF.

This rearrangement joins TRBV20-1 to TRBJ1-3; D is perhaps TRBD1 (6 bases). The CDR3 spans 13 residues. V was clipped by 3 bases and J by 5 bases, with 11 bases between them. From germline, CDR1 is DFQATT and CDR2 SNEGSKA (reference sequence). The CDR3 sequence is CSASPGGRNTIYF. As DNA, the CDR3 is TGCAGTGCTAGCCCCGGGGGGCGAAACACCATATATTTT.

This clonotype has more than one count but fewer than ten. The chain combines TRBV20-1 with TRBJ2-1, with D tentatively TRBD2 (6 bases). The CDR3 length is 14 residues. V lost 6 bases and J 1 base, leaving 13 bases between the germline ends. The germline CDR1 and CDR2 sequences are DFQATT and SNEGSKA (reference sequence). The CDR3 here is CSALDSGSYNEQFF. CDR3 nucleotide sequence: TGCAGTGCCCTTGATAGCGGTTCCTACAATGAGCAGTTCTTC.

The chain links TRBV18 to TRBJ1-5; the D gene is possibly TRBD1 (5 bases). The germline V gene encodes CDR1 KGHSH and CDR2 LQKENI. The CDR3 runs 15 residues. The V end lost 6 bases, the J end lost 4 bases, and 16 bases lay between the germline ends. CDR3 DNA: TGTGCCAGCTCTCACCGACAAGGGGTGAATCAGCCCCAGCATTTT. This translates into CASSHRQGVNQPQHF.

The sample holds a few counts of this clonotype. This chain uses TRBV6-1 with TRBJ2-6; 8 bases map to TRBD1. Looked up from germline, CDR1 is MNHNS and CDR2 is SASEGT. CDR3 length equals 15 residues. Losses at the gene ends were 6 bases for V and 9 bases for J; bases not matched to a gene: 10. The CDR3 DNA is TGTGCCAGCAGCGTTTTCGTAGGACAGGGCAACGTCCTGACTTTC. This sequence encodes CASSVFVGQGNVLTF.

This clonotype was observed a handful of times. The chain recombines TRBV20-1 with TRBJ1-3; D gene ambiguous. The CDR3 is 14 amino acids. In germline, CDR1 is DFQATT, CDR2 SNEGSKA (reference sequence). The V and J ends lost 5 bases and 0 bases respectively, with 11 bases between them. CDR3 in amino acids: CSALHWGSGNTIYF. CDR3 sequence (DNA): TGCAGTGCTCTACATTGGGGCTCTGGAAACACCATATATTTT.

There are a few counts of this clonotype. The genes are TRBV12-3 or TRBV12-4 and TRBJ1-1; no firm D call. Trimming cost V 7 bases and J 5 bases, with 14 bases left between them. This CDR3 has 13 amino acids. The chain's CDR3 is CASTTYSGTEAFF. The DNA of the CDR3 is TGTGCCAGCACCACCTACTCGGGGACTGAAGCTTTCTTT.

In its sample, this clonotype was seen many times. The chain uses TRBV12-3 or TRBV12-4 and TRBJ2-3; D unresolved. CDR3 length: 11 amino acids. V lost 6 bases, J lost 2 bases, and 3 bases lay in between. The chain's CDR3 is CASRNTDTQYF. The CDR3 DNA reads TGTGCCAGCAGAAACACAGATACGCAGTATTTT.

This clonotype was observed a handful of times. The genes are TRBV29-1 and TRBJ2-5; a weak D match, TRBD2 (6 bases). This CDR3 is 13 amino acids long. Germline V gene sequence: CDR1 SQVTM, CDR2 ANQGSEA. V lost 7 bases and J 4 bases, leaving 16 bases between the germline ends. The CDR3, as DNA: TGCAGCGCGGAGGGCCCAGACAGAGAGACCCAGTACTTC. This encodes CSAEGPDRETQYF.